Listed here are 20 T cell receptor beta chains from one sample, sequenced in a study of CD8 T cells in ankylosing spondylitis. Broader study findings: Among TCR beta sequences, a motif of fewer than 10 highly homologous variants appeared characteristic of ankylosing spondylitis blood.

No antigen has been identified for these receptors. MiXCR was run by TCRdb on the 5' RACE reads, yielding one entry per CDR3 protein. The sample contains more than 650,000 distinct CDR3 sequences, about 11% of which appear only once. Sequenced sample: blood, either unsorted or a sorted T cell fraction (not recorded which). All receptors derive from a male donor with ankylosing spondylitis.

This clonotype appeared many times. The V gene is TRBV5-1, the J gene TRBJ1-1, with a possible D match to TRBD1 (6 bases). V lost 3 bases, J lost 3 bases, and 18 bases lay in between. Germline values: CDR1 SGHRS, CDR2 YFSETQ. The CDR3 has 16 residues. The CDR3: CASSSTGRPWDTEAFF. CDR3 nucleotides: TGCGCCAGCAGCTCGACAGGAAGGCCTTGGGACACTGAAGCTTTCTTT.

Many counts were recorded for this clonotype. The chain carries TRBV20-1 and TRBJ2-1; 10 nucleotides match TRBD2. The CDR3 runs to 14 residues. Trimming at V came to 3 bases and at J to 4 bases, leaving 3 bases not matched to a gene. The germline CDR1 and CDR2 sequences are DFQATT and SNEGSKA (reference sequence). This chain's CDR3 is CSASGLAAYNEQFF. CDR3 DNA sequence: TGCAGTGCTAGCGGACTAGCGGCTTACAATGAGCAGTTCTTC.

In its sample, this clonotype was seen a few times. CDR3 nucleotide sequence: TGTGCCAGCTCACCAATTTCGGGGCTCGGCAATCAGCCCCAGCATTTT. It specifies CASSPISGLGNQPQHF. V gene TRBV18 combines with J gene TRBJ1-5, with TRBD1 as a possible D gene (5 bases). Trimming removed 2 bases from V and 2 bases from J, with 13 bases in between. The CDR3 has 16 amino acids. CDR1 KGHSH and CDR2 LQKENI come from the germline V gene.

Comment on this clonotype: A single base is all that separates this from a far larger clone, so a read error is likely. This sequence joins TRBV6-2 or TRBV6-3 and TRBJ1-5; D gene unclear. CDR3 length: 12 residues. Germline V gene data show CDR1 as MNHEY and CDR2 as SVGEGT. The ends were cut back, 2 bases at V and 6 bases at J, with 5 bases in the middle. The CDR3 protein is CASSYRVQPQHF. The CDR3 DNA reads TGTGCCAGCAGTTACAGGGTTCAGCCCCAGCATTTT.

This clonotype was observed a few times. As DNA, the CDR3 is TGCAGTGCTAGAATAGGACTAGCGGGTAGCTCCTACGAGCAGTACTTC. Residues: CSARIGLAGSSYEQYF. V is TRBV20-1 and J is TRBJ2-7; 11 bases are shared with TRBD2. Germline values: CDR1 DFQATT, CDR2 SNEGSKA (reference sequence). This CDR3 is built from 16 residues. J was trimmed by 0 bases and V by 2 bases; bases with no gene match: 6.

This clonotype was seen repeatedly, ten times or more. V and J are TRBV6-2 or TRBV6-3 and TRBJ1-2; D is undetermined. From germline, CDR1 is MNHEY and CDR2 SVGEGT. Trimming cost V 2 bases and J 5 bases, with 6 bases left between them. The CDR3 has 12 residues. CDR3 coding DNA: TGTGCCAGCAGTTACGGGAGGTATGGCTACACCTTC. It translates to CASSYGRYGYTF.

The CDR3 DNA is TGCGCCAGCAGCCAAGCCGGACAGGGAGGTGGCTACACCTTC. This sequence encodes CASSQAGQGGGYTF. The chain has TRBV4-3 and TRBJ1-2; 8 bases line up with TRBD1. Germline-derived CDR1 and CDR2 are LGHNA and YSLEER. The CDR3 runs 14 residues. With V trimmed by 1 base and J by 7 bases, 5 bases remained unmatched.

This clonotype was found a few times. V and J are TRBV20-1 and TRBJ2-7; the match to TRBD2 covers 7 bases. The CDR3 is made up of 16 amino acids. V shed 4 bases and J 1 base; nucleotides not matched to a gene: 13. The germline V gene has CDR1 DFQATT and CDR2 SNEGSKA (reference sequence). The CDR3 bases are TGCAGTGCTACCCCCTCGCGGGAGTGGAATTCCTACGAGCAGTACTTC. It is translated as CSATPSREWNSYEQYF.

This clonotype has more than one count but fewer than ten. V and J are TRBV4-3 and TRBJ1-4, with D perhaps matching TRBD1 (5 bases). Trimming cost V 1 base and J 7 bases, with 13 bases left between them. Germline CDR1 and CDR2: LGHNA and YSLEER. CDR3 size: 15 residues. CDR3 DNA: TGCGCCAGCAGCCAAGGGGGCAGGGTTGCTGAAAAACTGTTTTTT. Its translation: CASSQGGRVAEKLFF.

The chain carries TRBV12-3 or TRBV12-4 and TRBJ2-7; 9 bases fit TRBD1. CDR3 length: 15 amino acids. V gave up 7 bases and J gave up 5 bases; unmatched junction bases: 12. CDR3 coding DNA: TGTGCCAGCACCTTAGTGGGACAGGGATTCCACGAGCAGTACTTC. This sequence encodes CASTLVGQGFHEQYF.

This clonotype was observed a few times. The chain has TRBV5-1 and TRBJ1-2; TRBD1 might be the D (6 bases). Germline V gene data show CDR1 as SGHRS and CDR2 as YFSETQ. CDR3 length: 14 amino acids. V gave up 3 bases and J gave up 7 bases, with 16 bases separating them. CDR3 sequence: CASSWSQGPSGYTF. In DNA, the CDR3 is TGCGCCAGCAGCTGGTCACAGGGTCCCTCTGGCTACACCTTC.

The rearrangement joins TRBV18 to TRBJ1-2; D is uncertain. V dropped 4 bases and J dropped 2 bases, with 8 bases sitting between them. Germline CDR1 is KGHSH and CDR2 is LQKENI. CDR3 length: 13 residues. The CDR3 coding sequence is TGTGCCAGCTCACGGGAATTGAACTATGGCTACACCTTC. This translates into CASSRELNYGYTF. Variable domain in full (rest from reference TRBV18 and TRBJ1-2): NAGVMQNPRHLVRRRGQEARLRCSPMKGHSHVYWYRQLPEEGLKFMVYLQKENIIDESGMPKERFSAEFPKEGPSILRIQQVVRGDSAAYFCASSRELNYGYTFGSGTRLTVV.

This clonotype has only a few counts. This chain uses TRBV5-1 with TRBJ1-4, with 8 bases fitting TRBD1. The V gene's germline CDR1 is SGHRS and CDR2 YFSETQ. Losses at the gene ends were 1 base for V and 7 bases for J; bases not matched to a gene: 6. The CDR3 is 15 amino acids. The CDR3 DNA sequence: TGCGCCAGCAGCTTGAGTGACAGGGGTGGTGAAAAACTGTTTTTT. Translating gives CASSLSDRGGEKLFF.

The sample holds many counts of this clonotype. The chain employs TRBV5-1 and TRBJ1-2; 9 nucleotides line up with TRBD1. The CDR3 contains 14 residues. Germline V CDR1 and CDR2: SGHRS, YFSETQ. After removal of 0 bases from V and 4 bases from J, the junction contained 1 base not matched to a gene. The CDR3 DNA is TGCGCCAGCAGCTTGGAGGGACAGGGCTATGGCTACACCTTC. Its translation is CASSLEGQGYGYTF.

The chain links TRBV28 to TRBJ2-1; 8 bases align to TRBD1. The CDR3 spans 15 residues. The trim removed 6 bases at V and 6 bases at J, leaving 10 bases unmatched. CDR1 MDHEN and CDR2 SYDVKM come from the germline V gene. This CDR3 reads CASSSRQGAGNEQFF. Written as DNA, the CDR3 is TGTGCCAGCAGCTCCCGGCAGGGGGCTGGCAATGAGCAGTTCTTC.

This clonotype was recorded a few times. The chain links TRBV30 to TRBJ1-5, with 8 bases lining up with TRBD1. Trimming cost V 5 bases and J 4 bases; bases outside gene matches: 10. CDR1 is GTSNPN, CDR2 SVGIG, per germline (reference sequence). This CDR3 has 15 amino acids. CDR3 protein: CAWGLGQGGNQPQHF. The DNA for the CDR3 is TGTGCCTGGGGACTCGGACAGGGAGGAAATCAGCCCCAGCATTTT.

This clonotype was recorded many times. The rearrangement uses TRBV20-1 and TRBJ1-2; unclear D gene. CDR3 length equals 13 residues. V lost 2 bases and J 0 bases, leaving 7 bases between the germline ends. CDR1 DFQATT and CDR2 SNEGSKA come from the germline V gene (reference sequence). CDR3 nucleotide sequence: TGCAGTGCTAGAACAGAATCTAACTATGGCTACACCTTC. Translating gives CSARTESNYGYTF.

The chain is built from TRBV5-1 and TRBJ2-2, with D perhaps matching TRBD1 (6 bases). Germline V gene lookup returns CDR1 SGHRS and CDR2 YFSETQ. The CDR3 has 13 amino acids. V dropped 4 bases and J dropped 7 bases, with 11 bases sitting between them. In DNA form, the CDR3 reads TGCGCCAGCAGCGAACAGGGCCTCGGGGAGCTGTTTTTT. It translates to CASSEQGLGELFF.

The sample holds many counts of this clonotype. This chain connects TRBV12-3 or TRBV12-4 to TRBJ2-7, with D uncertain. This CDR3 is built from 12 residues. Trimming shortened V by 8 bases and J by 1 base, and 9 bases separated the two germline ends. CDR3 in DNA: TGTGCCAGCCGACGGCAGTCCTACGAGCAGTACTTC. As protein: CASRRQSYEQYF.

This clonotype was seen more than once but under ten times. CDR3 sequence: CASSYSGPYEQYF. The CDR3, as DNA: TGTGCCAGCAGTTACTCGGGACCATACGAGCAGTACTTC. The rearrangement uses TRBV6-2 or TRBV6-3 and TRBJ2-7, with D tentatively TRBD1 or TRBD2 (5 bases each). Trimming pared 0 bases from V and 4 bases from J, leaving 7 bases between. The CDR3 is made up of 13 amino acids. Germline V gives CDR1 MNHEY, CDR2 SVGEGT.